The clone carrying this T cell receptor (beta chain) was counted at least ten times. Its antigen remains unidentified. This entry comes from a study of CD8 T cells in ankylosing spondylitis. Study-wide results and limits: As reported, disease-linked clones showed significant enrichment in matched ankylosing spondylitis synovial fluid.

Quantitative 5'-RACE was performed with molecular barcodes, and it yielded the TCR beta libraries. TCRdb redid the calling of the 5' RACE reads with MiXCR, one entry per CDR3 protein. The table records roughly 100,000 distinct CDR3 sequences, about 7.7% of them present only once. Between the trimmed V and J ends, which lost 5 bases and 8 bases, there was a span of 15 bases. The CDR3 is made up of 14 amino acids. Germline lookup yields CDR1 SGHAT and CDR2 FQNNGV. This sequence originates from a male donor with ankylosing spondylitis or in good health (not recorded which). Material: blood, either unsorted or a sorted T cell fraction (not recorded which). The chain joins TRBV11-2 to TRBJ1-4, with D unclear. CDR3 sequence (DNA): TGTGCCAGCAGCCTCAAGGACGGAAGGGAAAAACTGTTTTTT. Amino acids: CASSLKDGREKLFF.